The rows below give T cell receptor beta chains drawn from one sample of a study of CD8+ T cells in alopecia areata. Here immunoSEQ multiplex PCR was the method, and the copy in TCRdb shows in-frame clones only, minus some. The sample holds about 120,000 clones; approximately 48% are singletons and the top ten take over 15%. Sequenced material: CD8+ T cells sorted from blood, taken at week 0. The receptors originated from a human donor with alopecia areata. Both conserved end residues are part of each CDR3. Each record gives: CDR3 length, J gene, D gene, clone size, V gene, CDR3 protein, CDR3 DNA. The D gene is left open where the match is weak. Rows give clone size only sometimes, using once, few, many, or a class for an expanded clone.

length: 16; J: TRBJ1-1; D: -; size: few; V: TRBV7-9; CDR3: CASSAPDWGLNTEAFF; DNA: TGTGCCAGCAGCGCCCCGGATTGGGGACTGAACACTGAAGCTTTCTTT
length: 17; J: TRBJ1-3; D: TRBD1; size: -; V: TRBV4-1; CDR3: CASSQDHGTGSGNTIYF; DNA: TGCGCCAGCAGCCAAGATCATGGGACAGGCTCTGGAAACACCATATATTTT
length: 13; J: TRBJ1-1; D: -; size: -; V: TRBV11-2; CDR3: CASSSDLGAEAFF; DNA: TGTGCCAGCAGCTCGGACCTCGGGGCTGAAGCTTTCTTT
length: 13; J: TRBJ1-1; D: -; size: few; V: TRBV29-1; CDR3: CSVESPGTTEAFF; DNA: TGCAGCGTTGAGTCTCCTGGGACCACTGAAGCTTTCTTT
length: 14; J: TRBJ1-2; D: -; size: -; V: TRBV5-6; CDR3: CASSPGGSLYGYTF; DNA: TGTGCCAGCAGCCCGGGGGGTTCTCTCTATGGCTACACCTTC
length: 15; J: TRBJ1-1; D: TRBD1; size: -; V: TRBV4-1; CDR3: CASSHGTGKDTEAFF; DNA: TGCGCCAGCAGCCACGGGACAGGAAAAGACACTGAAGCTTTCTTT
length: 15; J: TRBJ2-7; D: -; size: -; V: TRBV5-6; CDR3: CASSWDGQLTYEQYF; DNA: TGTGCCAGCAGCTGGGACGGACAGTTAACCTACGAGCAGTACTTC
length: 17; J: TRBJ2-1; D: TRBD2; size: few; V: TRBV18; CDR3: CASSPSVSGGPYNEQFF; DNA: TGTGCCAGCTCACCATCCGTTAGCGGGGGTCCCTACAATGAGCAGTTCTTC
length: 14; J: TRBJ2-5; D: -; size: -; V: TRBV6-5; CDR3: CASSYYNGQETQYF; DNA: TGTGCCAGCAGTTACTATAACGGGCAAGAGACCCAGTACTTC
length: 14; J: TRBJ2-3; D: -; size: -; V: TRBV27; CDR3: CASSSYRDSYTQYF; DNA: TGTGCCAGCAGTTCTTATAGAGACAGTTACACGCAGTATTTT
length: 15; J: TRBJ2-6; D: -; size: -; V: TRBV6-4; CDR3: CASSGAGSGANVLTF; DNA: TGTGCCAGCAGTGGTGCAGGGAGCGGGGCCAACGTCCTGACTTTC
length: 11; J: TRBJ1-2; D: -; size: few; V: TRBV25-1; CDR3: CASSERSGYTF; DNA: TGTGCCAGCAGTGAGAGGAGTGGCTACACCTTC
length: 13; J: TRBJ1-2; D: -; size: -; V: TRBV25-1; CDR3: CASTGGEVYGYTF; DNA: TGTGCCAGCACGGGGGGCGAGGTCTATGGCTACACCTTC
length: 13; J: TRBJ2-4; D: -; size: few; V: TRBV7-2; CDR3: CASSPGVKNIQYF; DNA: TGTGCCAGCAGCCCGGGCGTCAAAAACATTCAGTACTTC
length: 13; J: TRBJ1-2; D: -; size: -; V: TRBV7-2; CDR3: CASSQTGIYGYTF; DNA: TGTGCCAGCAGCCAAACAGGGATCTATGGCTACACCTTC
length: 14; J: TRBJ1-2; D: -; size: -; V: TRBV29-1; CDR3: CSVEDQDGRHGYTF; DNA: TGCAGCGTTGAAGATCAGGACGGCCGTCATGGCTACACCTTC
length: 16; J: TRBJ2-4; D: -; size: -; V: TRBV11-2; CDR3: CASSSRQALAKNIQYF; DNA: TGTGCCAGCAGCTCCCGACAGGCGTTAGCCAAAAACATTCAGTACTTC
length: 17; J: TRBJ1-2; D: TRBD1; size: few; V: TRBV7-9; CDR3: CASSLEAGGPPVYGYTF; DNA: TGTGCCAGCAGCTTAGAGGCAGGGGGCCCTCCTGTCTATGGCTACACCTTC
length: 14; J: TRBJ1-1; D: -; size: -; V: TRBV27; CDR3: CASSLAARGGEAFF; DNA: TGTGCCAGCAGTTTAGCCGCTAGGGGGGGCGAAGCTTTCTTT
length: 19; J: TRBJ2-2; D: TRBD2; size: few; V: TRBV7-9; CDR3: CASLVSSGGAELNTGELFF; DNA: TGTGCCAGCTTGGTCTCTAGCGGGGGCGCCGAATTGAACACCGGGGAGCTGTTTTTT
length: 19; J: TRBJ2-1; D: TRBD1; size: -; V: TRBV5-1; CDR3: CASSLARQGTMRSYNEQFF; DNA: TGCGCCAGCAGCTTGGCTCGACAGGGAACCATGAGATCCTACAATGAGCAGTTCTTC
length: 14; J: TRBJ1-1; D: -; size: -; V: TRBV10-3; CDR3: CAISEGGAITEAFF; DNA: TGTGCCATCAGTGAAGGAGGGGCCATCACTGAAGCTTTCTTT
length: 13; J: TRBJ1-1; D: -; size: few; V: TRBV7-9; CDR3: CASSVVEYTEAFF; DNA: TGTGCCAGCAGCGTGGTGGAGTACACTGAAGCTTTCTTT